Detailed here is one T cell receptor (beta chain). From germline, CDR1 is DFQATT and CDR2 SNEGSKA (reference sequence). The V gene lost 6 bases and the J gene lost 2 bases, with 6 bases spanning the gap. The CDR3 loop spans 11 amino acids. This sample stems from a study of blood T cell repertoires in COVID-19. Assay: immunoSEQ multiplex PCR; the TCRdb copy retains only in-frame clones and omits some. Of about 240,000 clones in the sample, 87% are singletons; the top ten hold around 7.8%. The gene calls are TRBV20-1 and TRBJ2-3; D not resolved. Sequencing input: peripheral blood. This receptor was taken from a man aged 55-75 years who had recovered from COVID-19. The CDR3 spells CSALITDTQYF. CDR3 coding DNA: TGCAGTGCCCTAATCACAGATACGCAGTATTTT.